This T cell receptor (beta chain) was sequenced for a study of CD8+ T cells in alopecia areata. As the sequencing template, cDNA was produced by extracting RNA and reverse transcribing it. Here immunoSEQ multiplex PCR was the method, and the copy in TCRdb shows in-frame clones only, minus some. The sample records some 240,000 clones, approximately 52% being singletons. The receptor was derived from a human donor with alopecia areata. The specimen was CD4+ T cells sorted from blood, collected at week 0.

DNA for the CDR3: TGTGCCAGCTCACCCCTTAGGACAGGGGGCCGGGCAAATCAGCCCCAGCATTTT. Translating it yields CASSPLRTGGRANQPQHF. V usage is TRBV18 and J usage is TRBJ1-5; 11 bases line up with TRBD1. After removal of 3 bases from V and 4 bases from J, the junction contained 11 bases not matched to a gene. CDR1 KGHSH and CDR2 LQKENI come from the germline V gene. The CDR3 runs to 18 residues. Full variable domain (remainder filled in from reference TRBV18 and TRBJ1-5): NAGVMQNPRHLVRRRGQEARLRCSPMKGHSHVYWYRQLPEEGLKFMVYLQKENIIDESGMPKERFSAEFPKEGPSILRIQQVVRGDSAAYFCASSPLRTGGRANQPQHFGDGTRLSIL.